This TCR beta chain appears in the sequencing data of a study of T and B cells in COVID-19 patients. Whole-study context: COVID-19 patients gave peripheral blood either during active infection or after recovery. Study findings and constraints: Patients with COVID-19 reportedly showed strongly skewed T cell receptor beta variable and joining gene usage.

The V gene's germline CDR1 is MRHNA and CDR2 SNTAGT. V was pared by 4 bases and J by 3 bases, with 7 bases between. This CDR3 region has 13 residues. BIOMED2 TRB-A/B primer pools were used in multiplex TRB PCR. TCRdb reprocessed the multiplex PCR reads via MiXCR and lists one record per CDR3 protein. This table has about 15,000 distinct CDR3 sequences, about 26% appearing once. In regard to this clonotype: The target antigen is unknown.

From blood, about 250-500 ng of genomic DNA served as TRB template. The genes are TRBV6-4 and TRBJ1-5; no clear D. This sequence was found in a human donor who had recovered from COVID-19. Sequences were obtained from blood. CDR3 region: CASSAGPNQPQHF. The CDR3 coding sequence is TGTGCCAGCAGTGCAGGACCCAATCAGCCCCAGCATTTT.